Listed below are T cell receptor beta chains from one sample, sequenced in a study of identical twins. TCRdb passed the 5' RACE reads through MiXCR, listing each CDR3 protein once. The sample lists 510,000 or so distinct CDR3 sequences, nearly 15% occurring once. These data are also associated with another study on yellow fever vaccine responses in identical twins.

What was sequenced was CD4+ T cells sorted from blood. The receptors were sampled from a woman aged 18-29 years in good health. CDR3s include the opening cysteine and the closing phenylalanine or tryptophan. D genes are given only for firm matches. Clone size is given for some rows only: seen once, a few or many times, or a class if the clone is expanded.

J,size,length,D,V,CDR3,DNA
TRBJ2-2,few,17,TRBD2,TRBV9,CASSPYLPAGNTGELFF,TGTGCCAGCAGCCCCTATTTACCAGCGGGAAACACCGGGGAGCTGTTTTTT
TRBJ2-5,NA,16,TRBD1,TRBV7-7,CASSLDGTGGVETQYF,TGTGCCAGCAGCTTAGATGGGACAGGGGGTGTAGAGACCCAGTACTTC
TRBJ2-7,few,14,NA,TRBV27,CASSLSDSSYEQYF,TGTGCCAGCAGTTTATCGGACAGCTCCTACGAGCAGTACTTC
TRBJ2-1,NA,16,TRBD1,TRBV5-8,CASSGTGGPRDDEQFF,TGTGCCAGCAGCGGAACAGGGGGGCCCCGGGATGATGAGCAGTTCTTC
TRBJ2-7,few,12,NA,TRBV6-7,CASSYLPYEQYF,TGTGCCAGCAGTTACCTTCCCTACGAGCAGTACTTC
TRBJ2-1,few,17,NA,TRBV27,CASSADPRRISYNEQFF,TGTGCCAGCAGTGCCGATCCTAGACGTATCTCCTACAATGAGCAGTTCTTC
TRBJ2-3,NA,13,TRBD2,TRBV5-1,CASSTREGDTQYF,TGCGCCAGCAGCACGAGGGAGGGCGATACGCAGTATTTT
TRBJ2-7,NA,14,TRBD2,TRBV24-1,CATSVSSGSYEQYF,TGTGCCACCAGTGTGTCTAGCGGGAGCTACGAGCAGTACTTC
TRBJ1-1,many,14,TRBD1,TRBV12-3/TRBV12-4,CASRPTGSGTEAFF,TGTGCCAGCAGACCGACAGGGAGCGGGACTGAAGCTTTCTTT
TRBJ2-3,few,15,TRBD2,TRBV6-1,CASSAGLAVSDTQYF,TGTGCCAGCAGTGCGGGACTAGCGGTTTCAGATACGCAGTATTTT
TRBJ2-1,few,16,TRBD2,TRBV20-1,CSAPRTSGSSANEQFF,TGCAGTGCTCCGCGGACTAGCGGGAGCTCCGCTAATGAGCAGTTCTTC
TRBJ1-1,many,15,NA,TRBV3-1,CASSQGDGGSTEAFF,TGTGCCAGCAGCCAAGGGGACGGTGGGTCCACTGAAGCTTTCTTT
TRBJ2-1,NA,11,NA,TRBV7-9,CASSLDREQFF,TGTGCCAGCAGCTTAGACAGGGAGCAGTTCTTC
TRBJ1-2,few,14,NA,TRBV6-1,CASSRLRGLYGYTF,TGTGCCAGCAGTCGATTGAGGGGCCTCTATGGCTACACCTTC
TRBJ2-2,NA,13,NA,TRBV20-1,CSARPQGPGELFF,TGCAGTGCTCGTCCACAGGGTCCCGGGGAGCTGTTTTTT
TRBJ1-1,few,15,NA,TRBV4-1,CASSQERGGNTEAFF,TGCGCCAGCAGCCAAGAGCGGGGTGGGAACACTGAAGCTTTCTTT
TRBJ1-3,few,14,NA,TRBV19,CASSQGISGNTIYF,TGTGCCAGTAGCCAAGGGATCTCTGGAAACACCATATATTTT
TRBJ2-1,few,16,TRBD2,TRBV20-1,CCARSSGGRAYNEQFF,TGCTGTGCTAGAAGTTCCGGCGGGAGGGCGTACAATGAGCAGTTCTTC
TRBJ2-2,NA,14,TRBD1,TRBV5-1,CASSSGQGEGELFF,TGCGCCAGCAGCTCCGGACAGGGCGAAGGGGAGCTGTTTTTT
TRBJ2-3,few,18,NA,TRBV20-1,CCARGPYQPGLGLDTQYF,TGCTGTGCTAGAGGACCCTACCAGCCGGGACTCGGTTTAGATACGCAGTATTTT
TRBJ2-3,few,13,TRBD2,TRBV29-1,CSVEASGFDTQYF,TGCAGCGTTGAAGCTAGCGGTTTCGATACGCAGTATTTT
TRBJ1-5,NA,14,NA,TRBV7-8,CASSFRQGSQPQHF,TGTGCCAGCAGCTTCCGGCAGGGTTCTCAGCCCCAGCATTTT
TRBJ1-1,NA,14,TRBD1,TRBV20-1,CSATGQGMVAEAFF,TGCAGTGCTACTGGACAGGGTATGGTTGCTGAAGCTTTCTTT
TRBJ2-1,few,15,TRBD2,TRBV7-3,CASSSDSGRGNEQFF,TGTGCCAGCAGCTCGGATAGCGGGAGGGGCAATGAGCAGTTCTTC
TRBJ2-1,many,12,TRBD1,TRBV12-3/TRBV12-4,CASSRTGASPFF,TGTGCCAGCAGCCGAACAGGGGCTTCCCCGTTCTTC
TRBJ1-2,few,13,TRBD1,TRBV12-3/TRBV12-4,CASSSTGPYGYTF,TGTGCCAGCAGTTCGACAGGGCCCTATGGCTACACCTTC
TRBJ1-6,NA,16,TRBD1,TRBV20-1,CSARDLGTGGFSPLHF,TGCAGTGCTAGAGATTTAGGGACAGGGGGATTTTCACCCCTCCACTTT
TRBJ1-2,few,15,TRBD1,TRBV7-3,CASSLTPTGGSGYTF,TGTGCCAGCAGCTTAACCCCGACAGGGGGCAGTGGCTACACCTTC
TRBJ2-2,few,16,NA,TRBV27,CASSPGWGFRTGELFF,TGTGCCAGCAGTCCCGGTTGGGGGTTCAGGACCGGGGAGCTGTTTTTT
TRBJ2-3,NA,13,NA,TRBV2,CASSGGRTDTQYF,TGTGCCAGCAGTGGGGGGCGCACAGATACGCAGTATTTT
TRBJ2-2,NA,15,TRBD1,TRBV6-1,CASRTGTGGAGELFF,TGTGCCAGCAGGACCGGGACAGGGGGCGCAGGGGAGCTGTTTTTT
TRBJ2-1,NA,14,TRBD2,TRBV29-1,CSIIHRSGSGEQFF,TGCAGCATAATCCACAGGAGCGGGAGTGGTGAGCAGTTCTTC
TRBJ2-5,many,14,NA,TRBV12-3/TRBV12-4,CASSLAGTAGTQYF,TGTGCCAGCAGTTTAGCCGGGACCGCAGGGACCCAGTACTTC
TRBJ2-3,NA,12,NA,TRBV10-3,CASRGTGDTQYF,TGTGCCTCTCGTGGGACCGGGGATACGCAGTATTTT
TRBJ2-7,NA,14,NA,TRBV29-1,CSVEDRRGGRGQYF,TGCAGCGTTGAAGATCGCAGGGGTGGGAGAGGGCAGTACTTC
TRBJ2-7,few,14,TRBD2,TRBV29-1,CSVSTLAGDHEQYF,TGCAGCGTCTCAACTCTAGCGGGAGACCACGAGCAGTACTTC
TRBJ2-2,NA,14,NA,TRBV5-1,CASSLEGNTGELFF,TGTGCCAGCAGCTTAGAGGGGAACACCGGGGAGCTGTTTTTT
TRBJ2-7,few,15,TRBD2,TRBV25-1,CASSSGRPRLYEQYF,TGTGCCAGCAGTAGCGGGAGGCCCCGCCTCTACGAGCAGTACTTC
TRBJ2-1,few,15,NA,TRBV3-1,CASATKGGRGNEQFF,TGTGCCAGCGCCACCAAGGGAGGGAGGGGGAATGAGCAGTTCTTC
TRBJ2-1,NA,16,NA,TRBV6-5,CASSYGSGASGNEQFF,TGTGCCAGCAGTTACGGGAGCGGCGCCAGCGGCAATGAGCAGTTCTTC
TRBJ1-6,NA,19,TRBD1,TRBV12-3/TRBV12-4,CASSPRDRGSLWDYSPLHF,TGTGCCAGCAGTCCCCGGGACAGGGGTTCTTTGTGGGATTATTCACCCCTCCACTTT
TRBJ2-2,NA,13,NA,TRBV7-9,CASSRRFPGELFF,TGTGCCAGCAGCCGCAGGTTTCCCGGGGAGCTGTTTTTT
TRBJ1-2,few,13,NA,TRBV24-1,CATSDWGLNGYTF,TGTGCCACCAGTGATTGGGGTTTGAATGGCTACACCTTC
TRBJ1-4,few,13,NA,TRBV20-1,CSATPGANEKLFF,TGCAGTGCCACGCCGGGGGCTAATGAAAAACTGTTTTTT
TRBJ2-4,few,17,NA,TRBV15,CATSRSAAMLAKNIQYF,TGTGCCACCAGCAGATCCGCGGCCATGCTAGCCAAAAACATTCAGTACTTC
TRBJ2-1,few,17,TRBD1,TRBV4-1,CASSHVLRDRGLHEQFF,TGCGCCAGCAGCCACGTCCTCCGGGACAGGGGGCTCCATGAGCAGTTCTTC
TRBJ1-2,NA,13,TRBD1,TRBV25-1,CASGQGYRDGYTF,TGTGCCAGCGGACAGGGATATCGGGATGGCTACACCTTC
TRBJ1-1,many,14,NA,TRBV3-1,CASSQTGLNTEAFF,TGTGCCAGCAGCCAGACCGGCTTGAACACTGAAGCTTTCTTT
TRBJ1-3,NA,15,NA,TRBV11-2,CASSLTGYSGNTIYF,TGTGCCAGCAGCCTGACAGGCTACTCTGGAAACACCATATATTTT
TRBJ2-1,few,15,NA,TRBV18,CASSPGLLSYNEQFF,TGTGCCAGCTCACCCGGGCTTCTCTCCTACAATGAGCAGTTCTTC
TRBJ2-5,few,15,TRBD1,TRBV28,CASRSPQGALETQYF,TGTGCCAGCAGGTCCCCCCAGGGGGCCCTGGAGACCCAGTACTTC
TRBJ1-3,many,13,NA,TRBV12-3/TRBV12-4,CASRTDSGNTIYF,TGTGCCAGTCGGACGGACTCTGGAAACACCATATATTTT
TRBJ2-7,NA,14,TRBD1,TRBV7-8,CASSFIGTGGGQYF,TGTGCCAGCAGCTTTATCGGGACAGGGGGCGGGCAGTACTTC
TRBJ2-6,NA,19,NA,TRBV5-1,CASSLLVIGSSSGANVLTF,TGCGCCAGCAGCTTGTTAGTTATTGGCAGCAGCTCTGGGGCCAACGTCCTGACTTTC
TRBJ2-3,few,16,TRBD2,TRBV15,CATSTPLSGGTDTQYF,TGTGCCACCAGCACCCCTCTTAGCGGGGGCACAGATACGCAGTATTTT